The 14 T cell receptor beta chains below come from one sample, sequenced in a study of Ad26.COV2.S vaccination and SARS-CoV-2 variants. Measured with immunoSEQ multiplex PCR; TCRdb has only the in-frame clones, and not every one. Of about 400,000 clones listed, around 89% are singletons. The sample's treatment: roughly 19 received Ad26.COV2.S at low or high dose, single or two shots; several received placebo; per-sample allocation not given. Material that was analyzed had been drawn on day 63 after the first vaccine or placebo injection. The sample was peripheral blood, taken in a trial of Ad26.COV2.S vaccine versus placebo. Receptors were obtained from a person aged 18 to 65 who received the Ad26.COV2.S COVID-19 vaccine or a placebo.

Turning to this clone: This specimen includes other DNA sequences encoding the same CDR3. The chain uses TRBV5-1 and TRBJ1-3; 7 bases fit TRBD1. From germline, CDR1 is SGHRS and CDR2 YFSETQ. The CDR3 spans 15 residues. V was pared by 4 bases and J by 0 bases, with 4 bases of the junction left unmatched. The CDR3, as DNA: TGCGCCAGCAGCCTCGGGACAGACTCTGGAAACACCATATATTTT. Translating gives CASSLGTDSGNTIYF.

The chain has TRBV7-9 and TRBJ1-1, with 8 bases matching TRBD1. This CDR3 spans 14 amino acids. V lost 5 bases, J lost 1 base, and 3 bases stayed unmatched. Germline V gives CDR1 SEHNR, CDR2 FQNEAQ (reference sequence). CDR3 DNA sequence: TGTGCCAGCAGCCTGGGGACAGGGAACACTGAAGCTTTCTTT. This sequence encodes CASSLGTGNTEAFF.

This clone was seen just once. The chain has TRBV6-5 and TRBJ1-4, with 8 bases matching TRBD1. The germline V gene encodes CDR1 MNHEY and CDR2 SVGAGI. After removal of 4 bases from V and 7 bases from J, the junction contained 8 bases not matched to a gene. The CDR3 is 15 amino acids. CDR3 coding DNA: TGTGCCAGCAGTTCCAGGGGGCGCGGTGGTGAAAAACTGTTTTTT. Protein product: CASSSRGRGGEKLFF.

The CDR3, as DNA: TGTGCCAGCCGAGACAGCGAAGTAGATACGCAGTATTTT. Protein product: CASRDSEVDTQYF. The V call is TRBV6-4, the J call TRBJ2-3, with TRBD1 as a possible D gene (5 bases). The CDR3 runs 13 residues. Germline V lookup: CDR1 MRHNA, CDR2 SNTAGT. The V and J ends lost 8 bases and 5 bases respectively, with 14 bases between them.

The chain uses TRBV5-6 and TRBJ2-7; TRBD2 might be the D (6 bases). The CDR3 length is 14 residues. Germline V gene sequence: CDR1 SGHDT, CDR2 YYEEEE. V lost 2 bases, J lost 6 bases, and 15 bases lay in between. The CDR3 is CASSFVSLASEQYF. The CDR3 DNA sequence: TGTGCCAGCAGCTTTGTATCACTAGCCAGCGAGCAGTACTTC.

This clone was observed once. The V and J genes are TRBV5-6 and TRBJ2-2; 10 bases match TRBD2. CDR3 length: 19 amino acids. With 0 bases clipped from V and 3 bases from J, the junction kept 11 bases outside the gene matches. Germline assignment: CDR1 SGHDT and CDR2 YYEEEE. The CDR3 spells CASSLAVPSGSRYTGELFF. CDR3 nucleotide sequence: TGTGCCAGCAGCTTGGCCGTGCCTAGCGGGAGTCGGTACACCGGGGAGCTGTTTTTT.

This clone was counted a single time. The genes are TRBV9 and TRBJ2-5, with 11 nucleotides matching TRBD1. Germline trimming cut 0 bases from V and 2 bases from J; bases unmatched to any gene: 6. Germline assignment: CDR1 SGDLS and CDR2 YYNGEE. The CDR3 length is 17 residues. The CDR3 here is CASSVAPGTGGQETQYF. CDR3 bases: TGTGCCAGCAGCGTAGCGCCCGGGACAGGGGGGCAAGAGACCCAGTACTTC.

The rearrangement links TRBV6-2 or TRBV6-3 to TRBJ1-1; D gene unclear. The germline CDR1 and CDR2 sequences are MNHEY and SVGEGT. With 7 bases removed from V and 5 bases from J, the gap between germline ends came to 14 bases. This CDR3 has 13 amino acids. CDR3 residues: CASIPAGWTEAFF. CDR3 DNA sequence: TGTGCCAGCATCCCAGCCGGGTGGACTGAAGCTTTCTTT.

The chain combines TRBV6-5 with TRBJ2-1, with D possibly matching TRBD1 (6 bases). This CDR3 has 16 residues. Germline CDR1 reads MNHEY; CDR2 reads SVGAGI. V was cut by 4 bases and J by 3 bases, with 16 bases left in between. CDR3 region: CASSSPGTRDYNEQFF. For the CDR3, the DNA is TGTGCCAGCAGTTCCCCCGGGACAAGAGACTACAATGAGCAGTTCTTC.

V usage is TRBV28 and J usage is TRBJ1-1, with D uncertain. Germline-derived CDR1 and CDR2 are MDHEN and SYDVKM. The ends were cut back, 5 bases at V and 5 bases at J, with 9 bases in the middle. The CDR3 length is 12 residues. CDR3 DNA: TGTGCCAGCAGTGGAGTGGATACTGAAGCTTTCTTT. Translating it yields CASSGVDTEAFF.

J is TRBJ1-2 and V is TRBV5-6; 9 nucleotides line up with TRBD1. The CDR3 covers 13 residues. Trimming cost V 3 bases and J 6 bases; bases outside gene matches: 3. Germline V CDR1 and CDR2: SGHDT, YYEEEE. CDR3 sequence: CASSSRQGDGYTF. The DNA for the CDR3 is TGTGCCAGCAGCTCGAGACAGGGGGATGGCTACACCTTC. Variable domain in full (rest from reference TRBV5-6 and TRBJ1-2): DAGVTQSPTHLIKTRGQQVTLRCSPKSGHDTVSWYQQALGQGPQFIFQYYEEEERQRGNFPDRFSGHQFPNYSSELNVNALLLGDSALYLCASSSRQGDGYTFGSGTRLTVV.

In DNA form, the CDR3 reads TGTGCCAGCAGCCCGGGGGGTACAGATACGCAGTATTTT. Translated, it gives CASSPGGTDTQYF. V gene TRBV5-4 combines with J gene TRBJ2-3; 7 positions match TRBD2. Germline assignment: CDR1 SGHNT and CDR2 YYREEE (reference sequence). The length of the CDR3 is 13 residues. Trimming took 4 bases from V and 3 from J; bases not matched to a gene: 2.

This clone was seen just once. The chain employs TRBV4-3 and TRBJ2-3; 9 nucleotides line up with TRBD1. CDR1 is LGHNA and CDR2 is YSLEER in the germline V gene. J gave up 0 bases and V 4 bases, and 5 bases lay outside the gene matches. There are 16 residues in the CDR3. CDR3 in DNA: TGCGCCAGCAGCCCCCGCGGGACAGGGAGCACAGATACGCAGTATTTT. As protein: CASSPRGTGSTDTQYF.

The chain combines TRBV9 with TRBJ2-2, with D perhaps TRBD1 (6 bases). The V gene's germline CDR1 is SGDLS and CDR2 YYNGEE. Trimming removed 4 bases from V and 3 bases from J, with 19 bases in between. This CDR3 has 17 amino acids. The CDR3 coding sequence is TGTGCCAGCAGCCACCAGCAGGGGAATAAGGACACCGGGGAGCTGTTTTTT. It codes for CASSHQQGNKDTGELFF. Based on the CDR3 plus reference TRBV9 and TRBJ2-2, the full variable domain is DSGVTQTPKHLITATGQRVTLRCSPRSGDLSVYWYQQSLDQGLQFLIQYYNGEERAKGNILERFSAQQFPDLHSELNLSSLELGDSALYFCASSHQQGNKDTGELFFGEGSRLTVL.